The 13 T cell receptor beta chains reported below all come from one sample, sequenced in a study of shared clonotypes between healthy human individuals. As defined, naive CD8 cells were CD45RO-negative and positively selected for CCR7, with terminally differentiated effector memory CD45RA+ cells excluded. Measured with immunoSEQ multiplex PCR; TCRdb has only the in-frame clones, and not every one. The sample has nearly 2 million clones, about 95% seen once; the top ten hold 1.2%. The material sequenced was naive CD8+ T cells sorted from blood. These TCRs come from a man in his late teens or twenties in good health.

The CDR3 is CASGYRAYEQYF. The CDR3 nucleotides are TGTGCCAGCGGGTACAGGGCCTACGAGCAGTACTTC. The gene calls are TRBV27 and TRBJ2-7; D is possibly TRBD1 (6 bases). V dropped 8 bases and J dropped 2 bases, with 10 bases sitting between them. The CDR3 is made up of 12 amino acids. The germline CDR1 and CDR2 sequences are MNHEY and SMNVEV (reference sequence).

This chain joins TRBV7-9 and TRBJ1-2; weak D call: TRBD1 (5 bases). The ends were cut back, 3 bases at V and 5 bases at J, with 19 bases in the middle. CDR1 and CDR2 (germline): SEHNR, FQNEAQ (reference sequence). The CDR3 loop spans 16 amino acids. CDR3 residues: CASSLGTLRSGYGYTF. CDR3 DNA: TGTGCCAGCAGCTTGGGGACTTTACGGAGTGGGTATGGCTACACCTTC.

V and J are TRBV6-1 and TRBJ1-1, with unresolved D. CDR3 size: 12 residues. CDR1 and CDR2 from the germline V gene are MNHNS and SASEGT. Trimming took 7 bases from V and 1 from J, leaving 7 bases between them. CDR3 coding DNA: TGTGCCAGCAAGCTGGGGAACACTGAAGCTTTCTTT. Translated: CASKLGNTEAFF.

The rearrangement uses TRBV9 and TRBJ1-3; possible D gene TRBD1, 5 bases. CDR1 SGDLS and CDR2 YYNGEE come from the germline V gene. The CDR3 contains 15 residues. V lost 3 bases and J 2 bases, leaving 12 bases between the germline ends. The CDR3 region has the DNA TGTGCCAGCAGCGGCCGACAGTCCGCTGGAAACACCATATATTTT. Protein: CASSGRQSAGNTIYF. The full variable domain, its missing parts supplied by reference TRBV9 and TRBJ1-3, is DSGVTQTPKHLITATGQRVTLRCSPRSGDLSVYWYQQSLDQGLQFLIQYYNGEERAKGNILERFSAQQFPDLHSELNLSSLELGDSALYFCASSGRQSAGNTIYFGEGSWLTVV.

The CDR3 DNA sequence: TGTGCCTGGAGTGTAGGGACAGGCCCAAATCAGCCCCAGCATTTT. It encodes CAWSVGTGPNQPQHF. J is TRBJ1-5 and V is TRBV30, with 8 positions matching TRBD1. V was pared by 0 bases and J by 4 bases, with 5 bases of the junction left unmatched. CDR3 length: 15 residues. Germline V gives CDR1 GTSNPN, CDR2 SVGIG (reference sequence).

CDR3 residues: CASSIGTGPPFF. The CDR3 DNA is TGTGCCAGCAGCATCGGGACAGGGCCCCCGTTCTTC. This sequence joins TRBV11-2 and TRBJ2-1, with 9 bases matching TRBD1. This CDR3 comprises 12 residues. V was pared by 5 bases and J by 15 bases, with 8 bases of the junction left unmatched. Germline CDR1 and CDR2: SGHAT and FQNNGV.

On this clone: The identical CDR3 is also encoded by other nucleotide sequences in the sample. The gene calls are TRBV5-1 and TRBJ1-1; no firm D call. Germline V gene sequence: CDR1 SGHRS, CDR2 YFSETQ. The CDR3 runs 12 residues. Trimming removed 0 bases from V and 5 bases from J, with 5 bases in between. CDR3 amino acids: CASSLEGTEAFF. CDR3 in DNA: TGCGCCAGCAGCTTGGAAGGAACTGAAGCTTTCTTT. Full variable domain (remainder filled in from reference TRBV5-1 and TRBJ1-1): KAGVTQTPRYLIKTRGQQVTLSCSPISGHRSVSWYQQTPGQGLQFLFEYFSETQRNKGNFPGRFSGRQFSNSRSEMNVSTLELGDSALYLCASSLEGTEAFFGQGTRLTVV.

The chain recombines TRBV27 with TRBJ1-2; D remains ambiguous. Trimming shortened V by 2 bases and J by 7 bases, and 14 bases separated the two germline ends. Germline-derived CDR1 and CDR2 are MNHEY and SMNVEV (reference sequence). CDR3 length: 14 amino acids. CDR3 DNA: TGTGCCAGCAGTTTAAGGGAGGGTGCCGGTGGCTACACCTTC. Residues: CASSLREGAGGYTF.

This clone was seen once. This sequence joins TRBV5-8 and TRBJ2-1, with unresolved D. The V gene lost 4 bases and the J gene lost 6 bases, with 17 bases spanning the gap. Germline V gene data show CDR1 as SGHTS and CDR2 as YDEGEE. The CDR3 runs to 15 residues. CDR3 protein: CASSTLVMVGNEQFF. In DNA, the CDR3 is TGTGCCAGCAGCACTCTAGTCATGGTGGGCAATGAGCAGTTCTTC.

The J gene is TRBJ2-7, the V gene TRBV27; 7 bases map to TRBD2. This CDR3 has 13 amino acids. CDR1 and CDR2 (germline): MNHEY, SMNVEV (reference sequence). J was trimmed by 3 bases and V by 10 bases; bases with no gene match: 9. The CDR3 DNA is TGTGCCACCGCGGGAGAGGGCCTCTACGAGCAGTACTTC. Encoded protein: CATAGEGLYEQYF.

This clone has only one observation. The rearrangement joins TRBV7-8 to TRBJ1-2; no definite D call. The CDR3 contains 16 residues. Per the germline V gene, CDR1 is SGHVS and CDR2 is FQNEAQ. The germline V and J ends were trimmed by 5 bases and 0 bases, with 16 bases remaining between them. The CDR3 nucleotides are TGTGCCAGCAGCAAAGAGGTCGTGGGAACTAACTATGGCTACACCTTC. Its translation: CASSKEVVGTNYGYTF.

The rearrangement links TRBV21-1 to TRBJ2-3; TRBD2 was called by the table and not checked on the DNA. TRBV21-1 is an annotated pseudogene. This CDR3 is 15 amino acids long. The CDR3 DNA reads as TGTGCCAGCAGCTTTGTGGAGGGGCGCGCAGATACGCAGTATTTT. It encodes CASSFVEGRADTQYF.

The chain has TRBV4-1 and TRBJ2-7; 9 bases align to TRBD2. The CDR3 covers 16 residues. The junction had 6 bases not matched to a gene; V was cut back by 0 bases and J by 3 bases. Germline CDR1 is MGHRA and CDR2 is YSYEKL. CDR3 sequence reads: CASSQEWGGRVYEQYF. In DNA, the CDR3 is TGCGCCAGCAGCCAAGAATGGGGCGGGAGGGTCTACGAGCAGTACTTC.